This record concerns one TCR beta chain sequence. This clonotype was observed many times. Which antigen it targets is not known. Per-base quality was not reported, and no clone a single base away is much larger than it. The CDR3 covers 15 residues, taking in both the cysteine and the phenylalanine. Kept here is only the CDR3 DNA, which spans 45 bases and is read in frame from base 1. A distance of 13 bases separates the germline ends of V and J, which lose 0 bases and 7 bases respectively. In the germline V gene, CDR1 corresponds to SNHLY and CDR2 to FYNNEI. Libraries were built with 5' RACE. The reads were generated on an Illumina HiSeq 2500. A second about 7 to 11 cycle PCR used a sample-barcoded 5' primer and a J-beta primer mix. Each TCR beta cDNA molecule received a unique molecular identifier from a template-switch 5' adaptor carrying 12 random nucleotides. Each sample yielded at least 2.5 million CDR3-containing paired-end reads. First-strand cDNA synthesis was performed from all RNA using the Mint cDNA synthesis kit, with priming by a TRBC-specific oligonucleotide. Following uracil-DNA glycosylase treatment, a first 18-cycle PCR with universal primers M1SS and BC2_uni_R was performed on all cDNA. Regarding the original processing steps: Normalization of each sample was performed by random selection of 1 million high-quality reads, each carrying a distinct molecular identifier. Instead of being binned into consensus sequences, reads that shared molecular identifiers were thrown out. MiTCR, with a Q25 quality threshold and the strictest error-elimination algorithm, was used for CDR3 identification, clonotype clustering and error correction. A nonparametric unseen species model using Euler transformation provided a lower-bound estimate of total TCR beta diversity. The public reads were run again by TCRdb, first through fastp at Q25 and then through MiXCR, and only productive beta chains were kept. Each record represents a unique CDR3 protein, reported with the most common genes and DNA among its rows. TCRdb's processing, not the authors' own work, is the source of the V and J calls. Recorded for this sample are around 500,000 distinct CDR3 sequences; about 29% of them occurred a single time. Of the sample, approximately 3.6% falls within the top ten clones.

These data come from a study of blood T cells in healthy people across ages (dated by TCRdb to the mid-2010s). Broadly, across the study: In model experiments, template switching captured roughly one uniquely barcoded TCR beta cDNA molecule for every two T cells. Using deep sequencing normalized with unique cDNA molecular identifiers, the study measured how TCR beta repertoire diversity changes with age. The donors were split into four age groups: young (average 16 years), middle-aged (39), aged (roughly 68) and long-lived (roughly 80). Two additional independent replicas of 1 million unique cDNA reads from the same blood draw were analyzed for two donors (one aged 18 to 30 and one aged 80 or older).

Overall results and qualifications from the work: Donor CMV infection status was unknown, potentially confounding age-related changes in expanded clonotypes. As age increased, observed TCR beta diversity per million T cells dropped in a roughly linear way, and a significant reduction was already evident by age about 40. Since profiling was done on bulk unsorted PBMCs, naive and antigen-experienced compartments could not be conclusively compared. Estimates of total diversity from one million sequenced T cells were regarded as lower bounds and underestimates. Compared with the aged group, the long-lived group had more naive CD4+ T cells, fewer expanded clones and increased TCR diversity, a pattern suggesting age selection. There was a strong correlation between observed TCR beta diversity and the percentage of naive T cells measured by flow cytometry.

Systemically healthy Caucasian individuals from Russia, 35 to 40 in total and aged roughly 6 to 100 years, were included as donors. Ten milliliters of peripheral blood were drawn from each donor into EDTA-treated Vacutainer tubes. Ficoll-Paque density-gradient centrifugation was used to isolate PBMCs, with at least 6.5 million per sample. Total RNA, at least 5 micrograms per sample, was extracted from PBMCs with Trizol reagent. The percentages of naive CD45RAhigh/CD27high T cells were determined by flow cytometry on a PBMC aliquot from every donor. The sample also formed part of further work on T cells of mothers and their children. As the second paper documents: Nine systemically healthy Caucasian individuals, comprising three mothers and their six children, were included as donors. cDNA synthesis consumed the entire amount of extracted RNA, loaded at approximately 1.5 ug RNA in each 15 ul reaction. In the second PCR, the M1S primer added sample barcodes and 2-4 random nucleotides. Over 8.5 million TCR beta CDR3 reads came from each mother, compared with approximately 2.8 million reads from each child. In both related and unrelated pairs, thymic selection shapes the output of TCR recombination in a similar way, with inherited differences having only a minor effect. Normalized repertoire overlap in related mother-child pairs was always slightly higher than in unrelated mother-child pairs, but the difference was never significant. No persistent microchimeric T cell clones were detected, at a sensitivity of around 97 clones per million clonotypes. The study used deep NGS to compare TCR beta repertoires of mothers and children, seeking features distinguishing related mother-child pairs from unrelated individuals. Mothers averaged about 40 +/- 4 years of age and children averaged roughly 12 +/- 4 years. After adapter ligation with NEBNext reagents, the libraries were sequenced on Illumina HiSeq 2000 with 100+100 nt paired-end reads. To avoid cross-contamination, the mother libraries and the child libraries were prepared a month apart and sequenced in separate runs. Between roughly 500,000 and 2,100,000 distinct TCR beta clonotypes were identified per donor. Naive TCR beta clonotypes were estimated from low-frequency clonotypes matched to each donor's FACS-determined naive share, without sorting.

In this chain, TRBV2 is recombined with TRBJ2-4, with the D call perhaps TRBD1 or TRBD2, each one matching 5 bases. The source of this sequence is a boy younger than 10 in good health. Sequencing used blood. The encoded CDR3 is CASSEAWGSENIQYF. In nucleotide form, the sequence is TGTGCCAGCAGTGAAGCGTGGGGGAGCGAGAACATTCAGTACTTC.